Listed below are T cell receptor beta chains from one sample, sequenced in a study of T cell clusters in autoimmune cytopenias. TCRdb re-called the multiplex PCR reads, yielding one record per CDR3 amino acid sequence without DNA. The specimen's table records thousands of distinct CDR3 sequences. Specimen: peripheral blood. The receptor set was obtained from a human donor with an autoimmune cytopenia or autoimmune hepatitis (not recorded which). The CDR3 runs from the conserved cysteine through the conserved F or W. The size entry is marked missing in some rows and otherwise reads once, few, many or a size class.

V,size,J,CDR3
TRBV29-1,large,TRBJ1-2,CSVTGGNYGYTF
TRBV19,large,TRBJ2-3,CATRQGRGTDTQYF
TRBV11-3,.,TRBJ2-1,CASSNRDSYNEQFF
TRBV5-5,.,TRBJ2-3,CASSLWARGKTDTQYF
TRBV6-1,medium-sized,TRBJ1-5,CASSELGQGGGSNQPQHF
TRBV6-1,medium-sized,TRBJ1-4,CASSEAGLATNEKLFF
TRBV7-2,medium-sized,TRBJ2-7,CASSLEGPYEQYF
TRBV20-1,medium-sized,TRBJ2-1,CSANAGGAYNEQFF
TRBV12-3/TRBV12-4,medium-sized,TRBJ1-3,CASTPLTGNTIYF
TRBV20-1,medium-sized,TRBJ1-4,CSAPTGGNEKLFF
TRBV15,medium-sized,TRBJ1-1,CATSRKRQGDTEAFF
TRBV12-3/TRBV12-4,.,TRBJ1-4,CATQTGPGKLFF
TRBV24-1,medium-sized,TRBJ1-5,CATSDYHDSQPQHF
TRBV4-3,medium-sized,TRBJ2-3,CASSQEGGRDTQYF
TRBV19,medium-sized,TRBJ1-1,CATTGGYSEAFF
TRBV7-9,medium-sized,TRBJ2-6,CASSLKGTRASGANVLTF
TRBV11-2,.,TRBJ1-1,CASSRWGTEAFF
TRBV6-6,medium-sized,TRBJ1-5,CASSSTKGSNQPQHF
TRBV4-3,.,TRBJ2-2,CASSQEYRHGRGTGELFF
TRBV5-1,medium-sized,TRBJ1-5,CASSLKGGENQPQHF
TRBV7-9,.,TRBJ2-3,CASSISGGRTDTQYF
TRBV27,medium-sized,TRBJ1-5,CASSLGQASNQPQHF
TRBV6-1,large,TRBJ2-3,CASSSRQGRGPDTQYF
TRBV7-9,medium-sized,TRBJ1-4,CASSTPPQGEGTTNEKLFF
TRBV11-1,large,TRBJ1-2,CASSLAVSADGYTF
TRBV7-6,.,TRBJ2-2,CASSPLGGGRDGELFF
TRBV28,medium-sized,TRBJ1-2,CASSFRDRLANYGYTF
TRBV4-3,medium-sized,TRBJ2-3,CASSHKGPGQGLGTDTQYF
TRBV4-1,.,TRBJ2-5,CASSQEGLGTQYF
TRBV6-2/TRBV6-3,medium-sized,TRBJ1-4,CASKPTGPANEKLFF
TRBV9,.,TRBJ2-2,CASSATGATGELFF
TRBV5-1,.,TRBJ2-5,CASSLGRETQYF
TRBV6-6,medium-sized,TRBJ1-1,CASSSEGRVMAFF
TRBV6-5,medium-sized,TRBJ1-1,CASSPRTGETRAFF
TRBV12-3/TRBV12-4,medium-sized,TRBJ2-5,CASSLHPGGETQYF
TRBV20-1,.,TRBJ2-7,CSAAYRLAPYEQYF
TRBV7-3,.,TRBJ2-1,CASRPSGSNEQFF
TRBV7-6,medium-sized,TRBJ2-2,CASSPGSGVAVSGELFF
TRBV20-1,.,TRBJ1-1,CSAIPGTGGPEAFF
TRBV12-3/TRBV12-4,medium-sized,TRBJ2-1,CASSPPGPTGRQFF
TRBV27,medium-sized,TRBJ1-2,CASRQNSPLTGANHYGYTF
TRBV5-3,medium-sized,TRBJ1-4,CARSRHPGGRANEKLFF
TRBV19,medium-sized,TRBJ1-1,CASRPGLQSTTEAFF
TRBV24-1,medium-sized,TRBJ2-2,CATMGGGGGTGELFF
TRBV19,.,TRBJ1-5,CASDRGGGSNQPQHF
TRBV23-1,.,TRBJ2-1,CASRTGVAGGFSYNEQFF
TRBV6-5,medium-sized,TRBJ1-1,CASMENLNTEAFF
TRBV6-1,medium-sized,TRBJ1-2,CASSPSYGDGYTF
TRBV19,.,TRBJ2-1,CASSPGTSGGLREQFF
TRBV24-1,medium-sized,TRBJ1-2,CATADGTGVSRYGYTF
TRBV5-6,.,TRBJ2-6,CASSARFGANVLTF
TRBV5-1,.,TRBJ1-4,CASSLLPEEKLFF